These T cell receptor beta chains were read from a single sample in a study of control samples from healthy donors and cancer patients. The protocol was immunoSEQ multiplex PCR, while the TCRdb copy is restricted to in-frame clones and leaves out a portion. Here the sample spans over 65,000 clones, roughly nine tenths being singletons. Sequenced sample: PBMCs. These receptors all come from a woman aged 50 to 60 with colorectal cancer. Each CDR3 is given with its conserved first and last residue. D genes are given only for firm matches. A clone size is listed for some rows: how often the clone was seen (once, few, many), or a class if it is expanded.

j_call,v_call,d_call,clone_size,cdr3_nt,cdr3_aa
TRBJ1-1,TRBV7-3,.,.,TGTGCCAGCAGCGCAACCCCCGGGCATGAAGCTTTCTTT,CASSATPGHEAFF
TRBJ2-2,TRBV3-1/TRBV3-2,.,.,TGTGCCAGCAGCCACTTGCAGGGTTCCGGGGAGCTGTTTTTT,CASSHLQGSGELFF
TRBJ1-2,TRBV29-1,.,.,TGCAGCGTTGACGGGGTCTATGGCTACACCTTC,CSVDGVYGYTF
TRBJ1-2,TRBV3-1/TRBV3-2,TRBD1,.,TGTGCCAGCAGCCCGGACAGGGTCCATGGCTACACCTTC,CASSPDRVHGYTF
TRBJ2-2,TRBV5-1,.,.,TGCGCCAGCAGCATTCGGGGGTCCACCGGGGAGCTGTTTTTT,CASSIRGSTGELFF
TRBJ2-2,TRBV10-1,TRBD1,.,TGCGCCAGCAAGGGACAGGTGTCCACCGGGGAGCTGTTTTTT,CASKGQVSTGELFF
TRBJ2-3,TRBV3-1/TRBV3-2,.,once,TGTGCCAGCAGGCGGGGCACAGATACGCAGTATTTT,CASRRGTDTQYF
TRBJ1-1,TRBV5-1,.,.,TGCGCCAGCAGGGCGTATCCTTACAGCGGCACTGAAGCTTTCTTT,CASRAYPYSGTEAFF
TRBJ2-5,TRBV2,.,.,TGTGCCAGCAGGGCGGTAAGCCAAGAGACCCAGTACTTC,CASRAVSQETQYF
TRBJ1-5,TRBV4-1,.,.,TGCGCCAGCAGCCAAGGGGCAGGGGCTGCTCAGCCCCAGCATTTT,CASSQGAGAAQPQHF
TRBJ1-5,TRBV14,.,once,TGTGCCAGCAGCCAGTGGAGCAATCAGCCCCAGCATTTT,CASSQWSNQPQHF
TRBJ2-1,TRBV7-2,TRBD1,.,TGTGCCAGCAGCGCTGGACAGGCCCACAATGAGCAGTTCTTC,CASSAGQAHNEQFF
TRBJ1-6,TRBV13,.,.,TGTGCCAGCAGCTTAGGCGGAAGGACCGATAATTCACCCCTCCACTTT,CASSLGGRTDNSPLHF
TRBJ2-5,TRBV25-1,.,.,TGTGCCAGCAGTGAAACAGGCCAAGAGACCCAGTACTTC,CASSETGQETQYF
TRBJ2-5,TRBV9,.,.,TGTGCCAGCAGCGTTCACCCCCCGGAGACCCAGTACTTC,CASSVHPPETQYF
TRBJ1-2,TRBV4-1,TRBD1,.,TGCGCCACCTCCGGGACAGGGGGCATTGGCTACACCTTC,CATSGTGGIGYTF
TRBJ1-4,TRBV3-1/TRBV3-2,.,once,TGTGCCAGCAGCCAAAGATCGGATAATGAAAAACTGTTTTTT,CASSQRSDNEKLFF
TRBJ1-1,TRBV7-9,TRBD1,.,TGTGCCAGCAGCAACACCGGGACAGGGTTTCCTGAAGCTTTCTTT,CASSNTGTGFPEAFF
TRBJ1-1,TRBV5-1,.,.,TGCGCCAGCAGCTCGAACATGGAGAACACTGAAGCTTTCTTT,CASSSNMENTEAFF
TRBJ1-5,TRBV7-2,.,.,TGTGCCAGCAGCTTAGCCCCCCGGACAGCAAGCAATCAGCCCCAGCATTTT,CASSLAPRTASNQPQHF
TRBJ2-2,TRBV14,TRBD1,few,TGTGCCAGCAGCCAGGGGACAGGGGGAAGCTGGACCGGGGAGCTGTTTTTT,CASSQGTGGSWTGELFF
TRBJ1-6,TRBV5-6,TRBD1,.,TGTGCCAGCAGCTTGCGTACCGGGACAGTTAATTCACCCCTCCACTTT,CASSLRTGTVNSPLHF
TRBJ2-4,TRBV7-3,TRBD1,.,TGTGCCAGCGGAGACAGGGCTCCTCTACTAGCCAAAAACATTCAGTACTTC,CASGDRAPLLAKNIQYF
TRBJ2-1,TRBV7-2,TRBD2,.,TGTGCCAGCAGCTTTGAACGGGGGGTGTACAATGAGCAGTTCTTC,CASSFERGVYNEQFF
TRBJ2-5,TRBV28,.,few,TGTGCCAGCAGTTTGGGATTGGGGCGGGGTCAAGAGACCCAGTACTTC,CASSLGLGRGQETQYF
TRBJ2-1,TRBV12-3/TRBV12-4,.,.,TGTGCCAGCAGTTTAATGGGGACTGGGCAGTTCTTC,CASSLMGTGQFF
TRBJ2-3,TRBV11-3,TRBD2,.,TGTGCCAGCAGCTCCAGCGGGGGGGAGGCAGATACGCAGTATTTT,CASSSSGGEADTQYF
TRBJ1-6,TRBV7-2,.,.,TGTGCCAGCAGCTTACAAGGGGGAGGGTTTTCACCCCTCCACTTT,CASSLQGGGFSPLHF
TRBJ1-1,TRBV28,.,.,TGTGCCAGCAGGTGGATGAACACTGAAGCTTTCTTT,CASRWMNTEAFF
TRBJ2-5,TRBV20-1,TRBD2,.,TGCAGTGCTAGTACGTGGCGGGGGGCCGTGGAGACCCAGTACTTC,CSASTWRGAVETQYF
TRBJ2-3,TRBV2,.,.,TGTGCCAGCAGTGAGAGCAGGTACACAGATACGCAGTATTTT,CASSESRYTDTQYF
TRBJ1-2,TRBV2,.,.,TGTGCCAGCAGTGAAGGGCGCATCTATGGCTACACCTTC,CASSEGRIYGYTF
TRBJ2-5,TRBV6-2/TRBV6-3,TRBD2,.,TGTGCCAGCAGTCTGCTAGCGGGGGGGGAGACCCAGTACTTC,CASSLLAGGETQYF
TRBJ1-2,TRBV19,.,.,TGTGCCAGTAGTGTGGGGGCCGCCAACTATGGCTACACCTTC,CASSVGAANYGYTF
TRBJ2-2,TRBV14,TRBD1,.,TGTGCCAGCAGCACGACAGGGAAAACCGGGGAGCTGTTTTTT,CASSTTGKTGELFF
TRBJ2-5,TRBV6-1,TRBD2,.,TGTGCCAGCAGACTAGCGGGGCTTGGAGAGACCCAGTACTTC,CASRLAGLGETQYF
TRBJ1-3,TRBV12-5,.,.,TGTGCTAGTGGTTTGACCCCAGGTACTGGAAACACCATATATTTT,CASGLTPGTGNTIYF
TRBJ1-2,TRBV28,.,.,TGTGCCAGCTCCACATACAAGAATCAGGGGCTTCAAGGCTACACCTTC,CASSTYKNQGLQGYTF
TRBJ1-2,TRBV6-2/TRBV6-3,TRBD1,.,TGTGCCAGCAGTTGGACAGGGGAGCTCGGTGGCTACACCTTC,CASSWTGELGGYTF
TRBJ1-4,TRBV13,.,.,TGTGCCAGCAGCTTAGGGGACAGATCTAATGAAAAACTGTTTTTT,CASSLGDRSNEKLFF
TRBJ1-6,TRBV27,TRBD1,once,TGTGCCAGCAGGCCGCCCGGGACAGAATATAATTCACCCCTCCACTTT,CASRPPGTEYNSPLHF
TRBJ1-5,TRBV27,TRBD1,.,TGTGCCAGCAGTCCTTGGGGGACAGGACGTCAGCCCCAGCATTTT,CASSPWGTGRQPQHF